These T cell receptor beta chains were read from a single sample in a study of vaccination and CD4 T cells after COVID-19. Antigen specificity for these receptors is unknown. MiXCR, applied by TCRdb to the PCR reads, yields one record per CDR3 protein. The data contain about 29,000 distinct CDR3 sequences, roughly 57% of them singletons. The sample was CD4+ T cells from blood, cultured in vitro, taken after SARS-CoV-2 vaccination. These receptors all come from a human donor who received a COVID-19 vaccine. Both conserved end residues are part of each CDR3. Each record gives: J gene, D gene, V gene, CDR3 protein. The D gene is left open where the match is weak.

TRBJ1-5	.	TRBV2	CASSPSGTQPQHF
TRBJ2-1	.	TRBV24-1	CATSDSTWGPSYNEQFF
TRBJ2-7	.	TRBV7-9	CASSFGSTYEQYF
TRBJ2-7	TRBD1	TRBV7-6	CASSADRVQYF
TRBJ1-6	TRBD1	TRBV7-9	CASSLVPTGASPLHF
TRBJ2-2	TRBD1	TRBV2	CASRGDSAYGTGELFF
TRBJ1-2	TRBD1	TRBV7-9	CASSPQGVDGYTF
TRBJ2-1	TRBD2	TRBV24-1	CATSDPASGGASSYNEQFF
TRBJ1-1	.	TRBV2	CASSELGVGTEAFF
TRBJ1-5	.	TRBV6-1	CASSELGTQHF
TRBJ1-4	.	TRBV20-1	CSASPAFGEKLFF
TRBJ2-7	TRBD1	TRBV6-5	CASSYGDREMGEQYF
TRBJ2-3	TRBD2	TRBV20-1	CSARVLAGGPFETDTQYF
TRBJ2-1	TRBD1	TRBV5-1	CASSLLGTGNEQFF
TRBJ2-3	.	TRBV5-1	CASSLEGGSVDTQYF
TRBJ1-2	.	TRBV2	CASRNPPRGIGYTF
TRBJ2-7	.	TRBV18	CASSPGLQISYEQYF
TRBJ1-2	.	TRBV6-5	CASSYRDKANYGYTF
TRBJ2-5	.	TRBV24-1	CATSDRGRVGRQETQYF
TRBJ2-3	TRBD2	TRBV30	CAWSKASGLTDTQYF
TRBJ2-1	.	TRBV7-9	CASSLAPGLAVLGRGEQFF
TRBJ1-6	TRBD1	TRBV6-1	CASSARTGGGNSPLHF
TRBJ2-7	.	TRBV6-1	CASSDKPGTATYEQYF
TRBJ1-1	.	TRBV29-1	CSGSIVAGEAFF
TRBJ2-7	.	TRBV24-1	CATSEPGQITGEQYF
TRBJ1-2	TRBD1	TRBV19	CASSIGGDSYGYTF
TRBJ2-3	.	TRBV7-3	CASSQAPTFTDTQYF
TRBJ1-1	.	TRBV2	CASSVEGGGEAFF
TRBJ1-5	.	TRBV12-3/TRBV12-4	CASSFGQGWNQPQHF
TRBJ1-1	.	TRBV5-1	CASSRGGPGDGAFF
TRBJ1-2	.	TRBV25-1	CASSVTGFCYGYTF
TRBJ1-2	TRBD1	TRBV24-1	CATSDGTVGYGYTF
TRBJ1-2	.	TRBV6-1	CASRNIQGQGYTF
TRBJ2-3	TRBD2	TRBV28	CASSSRTSGARTDMQYF
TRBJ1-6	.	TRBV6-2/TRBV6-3	CASSYDRRSSPLHF
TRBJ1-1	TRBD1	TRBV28	CASKTGRQGARTEAFF
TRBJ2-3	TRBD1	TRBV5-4	CASSPPGQGDRDTQYF
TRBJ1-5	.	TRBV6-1	CARPPEWPQHF
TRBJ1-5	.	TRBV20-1	CSASQPRNQPQHF
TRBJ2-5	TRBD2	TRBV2	CASSERRGVVETQYF
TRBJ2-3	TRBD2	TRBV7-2	CASSSGLHTQYF
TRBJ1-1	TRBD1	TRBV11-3	CASSAGQGRNTEAFF
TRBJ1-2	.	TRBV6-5	CASSSVNRWNYGYTF
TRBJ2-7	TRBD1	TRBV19	CASRRTGSSYEQYF
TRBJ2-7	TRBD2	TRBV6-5	CASSYSIGGAVSYEQYF
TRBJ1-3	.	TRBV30	CAWSVRTYSGNTIYF
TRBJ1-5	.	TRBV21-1	CASRSGGQPQHF
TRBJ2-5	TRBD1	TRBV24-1	CATANRDRGLETQYF
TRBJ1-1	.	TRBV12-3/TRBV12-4	CASSLEPRWGGSTEAFF
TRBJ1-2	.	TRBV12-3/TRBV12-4	CASSPRGNLAQSGYTF
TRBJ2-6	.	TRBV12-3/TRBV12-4	CASSLQGAGANVLTF
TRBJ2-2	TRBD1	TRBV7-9	CASSFQGANGGELFF